These 12 T cell receptor gamma chains came from one sample sequenced in a study of intestinal T cells in coeliac disease. Each case's genomic DNA was extracted from ten roughly 5.4-µm formalin-fixed paraffin-embedded scrolls. LymphoTrack primers amplified TRG sequences from 200 to 250 ng of biopsy DNA. TCRdb re-called the multiplex PCR reads through CATT. This table holds about 2,500 gamma-chain clones, approximately 47% found once. The sample consisted of a duodenal biopsy. Receptor source: a human donor with celiac disease.

This chain uses TRGV8 with TRGJ1 or TRGJ2. V lost 4 bases to trimming and J lost 14 bases; unmatched junction nucleotides: 14. The germline CDR1 and CDR2 sequences are VENAVY and YDSYNSRV. CDR3 length: 12 amino acids. DNA of the CDR3: TGTGCCACCTGGGACACTAGGGGCGCAGAACTCTTT. Its translation is CATWDTRGAELF.

This clone was counted a few times. The chain combines TRGV10 with TRGJP1. TRGV10 is treated as an ORF (open reading frame) with a function not yet certain. J gave up 8 bases and V 14 bases, and 9 bases lay outside the gene matches. There are 11 residues in the CDR3. CDR3 region: CALGRGWFKIF. The DNA of the CDR3 is TGTGCTCTAGGTAGAGGTTGGTTCAAGATATTT.

As concerns this clone: Other DNA sequences in this specimen translate into the identical CDR3. V usage is TRGV10 and J usage is TRGJP2. TRGV10 is an open reading frame, and its role is uncertain. V was pared by 8 bases and J by 3 bases, with 13 bases of the junction left unmatched. The CDR3 contains 16 residues. In DNA form, the CDR3 reads TGTGCTGCGTGGGATCCCCCGGGCCGTAGTGATTGGATCAAGACGTTT. It is translated as CAAWDPPGRSDWIKTF.

Comment on this clone: Other DNA sequences in the same sample also yield this CDR3. The rearrangement uses TRGV9 and TRGJ1 or TRGJ2. Per germline, CDR1 GITISATS and CDR2 ISYDGTV (reference sequence). CDR3 length: 14 residues. V was clipped by 2 bases and J by 8 bases; unmatched bases: 12. The CDR3 nucleotides read TGTGCCTTGTGGGAGGCGTACTGCCCTCATAAGAAACTCTTT. It specifies CALWEAYCPHKKLF.

The chain uses TRGV2 and TRGJ1 or TRGJ2. The CDR3 is 15 residues long. The V segment lost 0 bases and the J segment 4 bases; nucleotides outside the gene matches: 9. CDR1 EGSNGY and CDR2 YDSYNSKV come from the germline V gene. This CDR3 is CATWDGRRLYYKKLF. CDR3 nucleotide sequence: TGTGCCACCTGGGACGGGCGCAGGTTGTATTATAAGAAACTCTTT.

As for this clone: A much larger clone sits a single nucleotide away, making a read error possible. V gene TRGV10 combines with J gene TRGJP1. TRGV10 qualifies as an ORF whose function is uncertain. This CDR3 is 17 amino acids long. The CDR3: CATWDHITYTTGWFKIF. In nucleotides, the CDR3 is TGTGCTACGTGGGACCACATTACTTATACCACTGGTTGGTTCAAGATATTT.

This clone was seen a handful of times. The chain is built from TRGV5 and TRGJ1 or TRGJ2. V lost 1 base, J lost 0 bases, and 3 bases stayed unmatched. Per the germline V gene, CDR1 is VINAFY and CDR2 is YDVSNSKD. The CDR3 spans 14 residues. CDR3: CATWDSKNYYKKLF. Here the CDR3 DNA reads TGTGCCACCTGGGACAGCAAGAATTATTATAAGAAACTCTTT.

This clone was detected a few times. Other DNA sequences in this sample translate to the same CDR3. V usage is TRGV2 and J usage is TRGJ1 or TRGJ2. After removal of 0 bases from V and 3 bases from J, the junction contained 5 bases not matched to a gene. Looked up from germline, CDR1 is EGSNGY and CDR2 is YDSYNSKV. This CDR3 has 14 amino acids. For the CDR3, the DNA is TGTGCCACCTGGGACGGGCCGATTTATTATAAGAAACTCTTT. Its translation: CATWDGPIYYKKLF.

This chain links TRGV8 with TRGJ1 or TRGJ2. Looked up from germline, CDR1 is VENAVY and CDR2 is YDSYNSRV. After removal of 5 bases from V and 1 base from J, the junction contained 11 bases not matched to a gene. This CDR3 is built from 15 residues. For the CDR3, the DNA is TGTGCCACCTGGGTCCCCTTCCTAAATTATTATAAGAAACTCTTT. This sequence encodes CATWVPFLNYYKKLF.

The chain uses TRGV4 and TRGJ1 or TRGJ2. The CDR3 length is 14 residues. The V segment lost 3 bases and the J segment 3 bases; nucleotides outside the gene matches: 8. Germline lookup yields CDR1 EGSTGY and CDR2 YDSYTSSV. In DNA, the CDR3 is TGTGCCACCTGGGATCCCAGGTTTTATTATAAGAAACTCTTT. Its translation: CATWDPRFYYKKLF.

Points on this clone: Other DNA sequences in the sample encode the same CDR3. This rearrangement joins TRGV9 to TRGJ1 or TRGJ2. Germline loops: CDR1 GITISATS, CDR2 ISYDGTV (reference sequence). The CDR3 sequence is 14 residues long. Trimming cost V 8 bases and J 10 bases; bases outside gene matches: 20. CDR3 region: CALFEILTAHKKLF. CDR3 coding DNA: TGTGCCTTGTTTGAGATCCTCACAGCCCACAAGAAACTCTTT.

This chain connects TRGV9 to TRGJ1 or TRGJ2. This CDR3 has 13 amino acids. From germline, CDR1 is GITISATS and CDR2 ISYDGTV (reference sequence). V lost 0 bases, J lost 6 bases, and 5 bases stayed unmatched. CDR3 loop: CALWEVEGYKKLF. The DNA of the CDR3 is TGTGCCTTGTGGGAGGTGGAGGGTTATAAGAAACTCTTT.